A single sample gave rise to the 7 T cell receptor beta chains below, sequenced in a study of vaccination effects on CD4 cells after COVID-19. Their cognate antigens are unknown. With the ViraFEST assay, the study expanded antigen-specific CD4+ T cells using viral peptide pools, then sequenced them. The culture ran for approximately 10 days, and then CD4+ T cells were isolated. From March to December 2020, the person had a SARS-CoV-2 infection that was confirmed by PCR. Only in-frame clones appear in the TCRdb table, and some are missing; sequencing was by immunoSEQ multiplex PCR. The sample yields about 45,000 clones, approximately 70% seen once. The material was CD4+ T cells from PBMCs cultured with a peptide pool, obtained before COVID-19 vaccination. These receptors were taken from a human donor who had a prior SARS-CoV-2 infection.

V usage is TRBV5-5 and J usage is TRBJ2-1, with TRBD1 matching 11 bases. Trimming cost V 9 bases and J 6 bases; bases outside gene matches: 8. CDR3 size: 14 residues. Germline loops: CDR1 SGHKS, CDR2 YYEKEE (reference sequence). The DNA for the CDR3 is TGTGCCACTAACCGGGACAGGGGGGCCAATGAGCAGTTCTTC. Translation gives CATNRDRGANEQFF.

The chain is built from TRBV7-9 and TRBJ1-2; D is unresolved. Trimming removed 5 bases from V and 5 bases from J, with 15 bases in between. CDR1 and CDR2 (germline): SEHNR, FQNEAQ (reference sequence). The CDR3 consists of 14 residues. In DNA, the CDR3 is TGTGCCAGCAGCGAACATGGACGGGATTATGGCTACACCTTC. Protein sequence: CASSEHGRDYGYTF.

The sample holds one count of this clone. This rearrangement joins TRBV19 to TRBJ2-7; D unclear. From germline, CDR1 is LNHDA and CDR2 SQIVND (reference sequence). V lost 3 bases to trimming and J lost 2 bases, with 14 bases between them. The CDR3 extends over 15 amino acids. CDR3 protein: CASSISWGVTYEQYF. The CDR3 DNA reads TGTGCCAGTAGTATTAGCTGGGGTGTCACCTACGAGCAGTACTTC.

DNA of the CDR3: TGTGCCACCAGCAGGGCGTACAGGGGAGTTGATGGCTACACCTTC. Encoded protein: CATSRAYRGVDGYTF. This chain links TRBV15 with TRBJ1-2; 7 bases line up with TRBD1. Unmatched junction bases numbered 10, after V lost 3 bases and J lost 6 bases. The CDR3 loop spans 15 amino acids. CDR1 and CDR2 (germline): LNHNV, YYDKDF (reference sequence).

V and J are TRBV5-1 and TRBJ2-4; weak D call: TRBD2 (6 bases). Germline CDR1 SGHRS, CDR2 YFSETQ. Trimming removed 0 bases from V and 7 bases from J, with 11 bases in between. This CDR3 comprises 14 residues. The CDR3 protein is CASSLDGGLNIQYF. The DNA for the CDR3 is TGCGCCAGCAGCTTGGATGGAGGGTTGAACATTCAGTACTTC.

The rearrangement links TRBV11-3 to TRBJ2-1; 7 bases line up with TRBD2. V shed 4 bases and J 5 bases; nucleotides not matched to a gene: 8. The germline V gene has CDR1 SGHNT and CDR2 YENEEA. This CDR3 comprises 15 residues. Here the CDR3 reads CASSWDGTTNNEQFF. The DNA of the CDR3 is TGTGCCAGCAGCTGGGACGGGACTACCAACAATGAGCAGTTCTTC.

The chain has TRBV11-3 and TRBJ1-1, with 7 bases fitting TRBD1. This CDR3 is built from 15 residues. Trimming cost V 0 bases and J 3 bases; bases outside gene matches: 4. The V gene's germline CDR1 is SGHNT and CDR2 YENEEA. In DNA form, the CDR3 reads TGTGCCAGCAGCTTAGAGGGACAGCTCTACACTGAAGCTTTCTTT. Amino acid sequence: CASSLEGQLYTEAFF.